Following are 8 T cell receptor beta chains from one sample sequenced in a study of blood T cells in healthy people across ages (dated by TCRdb to the mid-2010s). The method was 5' RACE. Sequenced on an Illumina HiSeq 2500. A second PCR of roughly 7 to 11 cycles was performed with a sample-barcoded 5' primer and a J-beta primer mix. TCRdb reworked the public reads: Q25 trimming with fastp, MiXCR clone assembly, productive beta chains retained. Identical CDR3 protein sequences are pooled into one entry, listed with their most common genes and DNA. The sample table holds about 700,000 distinct CDR3 sequences, of which approximately 29% were seen once. The ten largest clones capture 15% of the sample. The sequenced sample consisted of blood. These receptors came from an elderly woman in good health. Donor details come from another sample of the same person, matched by shared clones.

The CDR3 loop reads CASSQEVAGKGYTF. CDR3 in DNA: TGCGCCAGCAGCCAAGAGGTCGCGGGGAAAGGCTACACCTTC. The V call is TRBV4-1, the J call TRBJ1-2; D uncertain. Germline V gene sequence: CDR1 MGHRA, CDR2 YSYEKL. There are 14 residues in the CDR3. V lost 0 bases and J lost 8, with 13 bases in between.

The rearrangement joins TRBV19 to TRBJ1-2; tentatively, D is TRBD1 (5 bases). Germline V gives CDR1 LNHDA, CDR2 SQIVND (reference sequence). The germline V and J ends were trimmed by 0 bases and 2 bases, with 7 bases remaining between them. This CDR3 contains 14 residues. Here the CDR3 reads CASSIDRGNYGYTF. CDR3 nucleotide sequence: TGTGCCAGTAGTATAGATCGGGGCAACTATGGCTACACCTTC.

This clonotype was seen ten or more times. Just one base apart from a much larger clone, this may be a read error. V gene TRBV7-6 combines with J gene TRBJ2-3; no clear D gene. The CDR3 length is 12 residues. Trimming stripped 6 bases from V and 1 base from J, with 5 bases between. The germline gives CDR1 SGHVS, CDR2 FNYEAQ. The CDR3 bases are TGTGCCAGCAGATCAGGCACAGATACGCAGTATTTT. It is translated as CASRSGTDTQYF. The entire variable domain, with the rest obtained from reference TRBV7-6 and TRBJ2-3, is as follows: GAGVSQSPRYKVTKRGQDVALRCDPISGHVSLYWYRQALGQGPEFLTYFNYEAQQDKSGLPNDRFSAERPEGSISTLTIQRTEQRDSAMYRCASRSGTDTQYFGPGTRLTVL.

The rearrangement uses TRBV6-2 or TRBV6-3 and TRBJ2-5, with 14 bases lining up with TRBD2. V trimming: 0 bases; J trimming: 3 bases; junction bases outside the gene matches: 12. The germline CDR1 and CDR2 sequences are MNHEY and SVGEGT. The CDR3 runs 20 residues. CDR3 region: CASSYSSGLAGEVGEETQYF. CDR3 bases: TGTGCCAGCAGTTACTCTTCGGGACTAGCGGGAGAAGTGGGGGAAGAGACCCAGTACTTC.

This clonotype was detected a few times. The rearrangement joins TRBV7-2 to TRBJ2-2; D possibly corresponds to TRBD1 (5 bases). V was shortened by 6 bases and J by 4 bases, with 15 bases between the two germline ends. Germline CDR1 SGHTA, CDR2 FQGNSA. The CDR3 covers 15 residues. In DNA, the CDR3 is TGTGCCAGCAGTTACATCGGACACCCCACCGGGGAGCTGTTTTTT. It yields the protein CASSYIGHPTGELFF.

In this sample, this clonotype turned up a few times. A read error may be the cause here, since a much bigger clone is one base away. The genes are TRBV7-9 and TRBJ2-7; perhaps TRBD2 as D (6 bases). Deletions cut 11 bases from V and 3 bases from J, with 20 bases between. The germline CDR1 and CDR2 sequences are SEHNR and FQNEAQ (reference sequence). CDR3 length: 14 amino acids. The CDR3 is CAVEGGESCYEQYF. In nucleotides, the CDR3 is TGTGCCGTCGAAGGCGGGGAGAGTTGCTACGAGCAGTACTTC.

This clonotype came up a few times. The chain has TRBV5-6 and TRBJ2-1; 8 bases are a match to TRBD1. TRBJ2-7 matches the DNA end more closely, so the J call is doubtful. The CDR3 has 16 amino acids. The germline V gene encodes CDR1 SGHDT and CDR2 YYEEEE. Here the CDR3 DNA reads TGTGCCAGCAGCTTGAACCAGGGGGCGCCGGGCAATGAGCAGTACTTC. Amino acid sequence: CASSLNQGAPGNEQYF.

The rearrangement uses TRBV4-1 and TRBJ2-7; TRBD1 matches at 8 bases. Germline V gene lookup returns CDR1 MGHRA and CDR2 YSYEKL. This CDR3 spans 16 amino acids. The V segment lost 1 base and the J segment 2 bases; nucleotides outside the gene matches: 7. Written as DNA, the CDR3 is TGCGCCAGCAGCCAAGTCGACGGGGACAGGCCCTACGAGCAGTACTTC. Residues: CASSQVDGDRPYEQYF.